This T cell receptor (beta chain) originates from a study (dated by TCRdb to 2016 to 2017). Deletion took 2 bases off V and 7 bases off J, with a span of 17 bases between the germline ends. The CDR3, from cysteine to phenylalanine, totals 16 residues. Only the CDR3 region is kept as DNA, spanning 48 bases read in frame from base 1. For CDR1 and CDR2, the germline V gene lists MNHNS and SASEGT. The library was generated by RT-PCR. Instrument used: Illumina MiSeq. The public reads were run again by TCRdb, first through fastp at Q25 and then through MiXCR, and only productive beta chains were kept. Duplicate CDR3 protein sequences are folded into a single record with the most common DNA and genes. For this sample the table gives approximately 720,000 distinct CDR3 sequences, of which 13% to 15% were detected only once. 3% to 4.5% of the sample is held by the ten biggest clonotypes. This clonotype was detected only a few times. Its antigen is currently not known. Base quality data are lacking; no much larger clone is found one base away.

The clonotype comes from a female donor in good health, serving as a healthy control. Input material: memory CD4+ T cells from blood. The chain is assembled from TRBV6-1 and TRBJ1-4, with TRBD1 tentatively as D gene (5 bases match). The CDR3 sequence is CASSEYMAGEGEKLFF. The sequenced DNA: TGTGCCAGCAGTGAATACATGGCGGGGGAAGGTGAAAAACTGTTTTTT.